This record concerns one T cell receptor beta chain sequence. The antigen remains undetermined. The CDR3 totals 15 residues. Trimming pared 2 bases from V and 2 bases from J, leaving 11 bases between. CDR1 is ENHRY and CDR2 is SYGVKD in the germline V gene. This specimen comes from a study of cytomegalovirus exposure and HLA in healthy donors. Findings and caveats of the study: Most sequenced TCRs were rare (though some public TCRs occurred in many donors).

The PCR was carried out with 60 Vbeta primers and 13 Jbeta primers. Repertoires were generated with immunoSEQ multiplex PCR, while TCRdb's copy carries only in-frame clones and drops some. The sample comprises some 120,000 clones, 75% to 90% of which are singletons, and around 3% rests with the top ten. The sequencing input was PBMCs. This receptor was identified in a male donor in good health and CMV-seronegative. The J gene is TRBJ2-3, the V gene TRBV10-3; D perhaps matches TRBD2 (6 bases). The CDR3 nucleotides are TGTGCCATCAGTGAGGATTCTAGCGCCACAGATACGCAGTATTTT. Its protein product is CAISEDSSATDTQYF.